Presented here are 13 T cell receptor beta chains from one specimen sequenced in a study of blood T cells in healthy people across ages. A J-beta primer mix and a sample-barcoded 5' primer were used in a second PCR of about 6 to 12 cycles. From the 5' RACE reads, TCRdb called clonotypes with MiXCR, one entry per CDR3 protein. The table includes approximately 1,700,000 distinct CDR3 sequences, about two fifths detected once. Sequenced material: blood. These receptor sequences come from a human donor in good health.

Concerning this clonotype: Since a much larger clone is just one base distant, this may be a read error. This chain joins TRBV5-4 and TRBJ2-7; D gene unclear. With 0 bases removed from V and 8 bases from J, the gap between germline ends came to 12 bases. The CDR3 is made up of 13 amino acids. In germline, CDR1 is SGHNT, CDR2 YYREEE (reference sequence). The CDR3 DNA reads TGTGCCAGCAGCTTGGATCTGGGTTACAAGCAGTACTTC. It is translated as CASSLDLGYKQYF.

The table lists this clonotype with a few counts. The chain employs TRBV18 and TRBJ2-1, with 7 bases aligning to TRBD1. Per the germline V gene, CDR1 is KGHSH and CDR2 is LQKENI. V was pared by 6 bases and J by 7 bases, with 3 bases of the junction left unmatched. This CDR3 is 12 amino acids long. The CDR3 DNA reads TGTGCCAGCTCGGGACAGCGGAATGAGCAGTTCTTC. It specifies CASSGQRNEQFF.

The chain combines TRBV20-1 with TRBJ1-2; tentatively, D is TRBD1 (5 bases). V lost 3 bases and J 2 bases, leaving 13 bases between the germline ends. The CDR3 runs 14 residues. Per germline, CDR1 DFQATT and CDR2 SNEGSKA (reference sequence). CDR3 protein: CSASSGNQNYGYTF. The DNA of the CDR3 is TGCAGTGCTAGTTCAGGGAATCAAAACTATGGCTACACCTTC.

CDR3 loop: CASSQHVRNTEAFF. In DNA, the CDR3 is TGCGCCAGCAGCCAACATGTCCGGAACACTGAAGCTTTCTTT. This sequence joins TRBV4-1 and TRBJ1-1, with unresolved D. The CDR3 is made up of 14 amino acids. Germline-derived CDR1 and CDR2 are MGHRA and YSYEKL. Trimming cost V 2 bases and J 1 base, with 8 bases left between them.

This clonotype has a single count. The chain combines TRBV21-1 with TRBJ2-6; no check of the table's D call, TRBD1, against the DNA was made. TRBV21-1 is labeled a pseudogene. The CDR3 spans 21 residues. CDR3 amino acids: CASSLRPGTDPHTRGANVLTF. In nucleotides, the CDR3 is TGTGCCAGCAGCTTACGTCCCGGGACCGACCCCCATACAAGGGGGGCCAACGTCCTGACTTTC.

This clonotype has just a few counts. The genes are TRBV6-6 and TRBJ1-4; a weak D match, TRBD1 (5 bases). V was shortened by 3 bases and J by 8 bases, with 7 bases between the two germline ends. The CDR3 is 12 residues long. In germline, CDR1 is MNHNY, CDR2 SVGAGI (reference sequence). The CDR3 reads CASSYGAEKLFF. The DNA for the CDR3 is TGTGCCAGCAGTTATGGGGCGGAAAAACTGTTTTTT.

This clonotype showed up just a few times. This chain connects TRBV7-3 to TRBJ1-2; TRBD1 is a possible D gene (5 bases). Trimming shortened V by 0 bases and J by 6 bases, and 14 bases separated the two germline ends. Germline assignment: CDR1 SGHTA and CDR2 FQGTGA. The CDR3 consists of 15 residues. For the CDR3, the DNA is TGTGCCAGCAGCTTAACAGAGACAGTTAGGGATGGCTACACCTTC. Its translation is CASSLTETVRDGYTF. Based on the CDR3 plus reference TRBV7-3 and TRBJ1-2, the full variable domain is GAGVSQTPSNKVTEKGKYVELRCDPISGHTALYWYRQSLGQGPEFLIYFQGTGAADDSGLPNDRFFAVRPEGSVSTLKIQRTERGDSAVYLCASSLTETVRDGYTFGSGTRLTVV.

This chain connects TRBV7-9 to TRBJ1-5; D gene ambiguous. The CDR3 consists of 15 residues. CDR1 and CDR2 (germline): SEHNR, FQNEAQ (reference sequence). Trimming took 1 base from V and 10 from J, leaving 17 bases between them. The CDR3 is CASSLGGGESDPQHF. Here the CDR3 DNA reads TGTGCCAGCAGCTTAGGTGGCGGGGAATCAGACCCCCAGCATTTT.

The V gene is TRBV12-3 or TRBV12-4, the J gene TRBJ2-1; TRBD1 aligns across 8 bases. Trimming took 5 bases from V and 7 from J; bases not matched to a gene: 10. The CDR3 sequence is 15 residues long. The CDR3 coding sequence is TGTGCCAGCAGTGCCACAGGGGGAAAGGGGAATGAGCAGTTCTTC. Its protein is CASSATGGKGNEQFF.

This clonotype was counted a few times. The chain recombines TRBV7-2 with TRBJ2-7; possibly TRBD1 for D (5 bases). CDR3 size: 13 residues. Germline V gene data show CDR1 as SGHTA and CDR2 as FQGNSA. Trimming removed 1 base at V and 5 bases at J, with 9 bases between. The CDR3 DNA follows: TGTGCCAGCAGCTTAGGTGCACAGGACGAGCAGTACTTC. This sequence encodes CASSLGAQDEQYF.

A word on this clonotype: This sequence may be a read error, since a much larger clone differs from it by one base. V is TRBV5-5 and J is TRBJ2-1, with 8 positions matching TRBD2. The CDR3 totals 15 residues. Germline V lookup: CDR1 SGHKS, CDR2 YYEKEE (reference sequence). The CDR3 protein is CAGSLWLAGYNEQFF. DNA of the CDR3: TGTGCCGGCAGCTTGTGGCTAGCGGGTTACAATGAGCAGTTCTTC.

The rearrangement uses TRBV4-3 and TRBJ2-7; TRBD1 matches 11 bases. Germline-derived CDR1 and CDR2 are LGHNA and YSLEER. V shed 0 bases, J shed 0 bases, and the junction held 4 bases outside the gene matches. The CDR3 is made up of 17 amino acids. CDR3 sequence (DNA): TGCGCCAGCAGCCAAGATTGGGGACAGGGGGTCTCCTACGAGCAGTACTTC. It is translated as CASSQDWGQGVSYEQYF.

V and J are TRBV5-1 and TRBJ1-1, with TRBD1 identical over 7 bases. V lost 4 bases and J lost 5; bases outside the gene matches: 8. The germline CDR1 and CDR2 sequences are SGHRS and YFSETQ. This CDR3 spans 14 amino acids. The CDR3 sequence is CASSQQGSLTEAFF. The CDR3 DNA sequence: TGCGCCAGCAGCCAACAGGGGTCGTTGACTGAAGCTTTCTTT.